The 19 T cell receptor beta chains in this list originate from one sample, sequenced in a study of blood T cell repertoires in COVID-19. Some clones are missing from TCRdb's copy, which holds only in-frame ones; the method was immunoSEQ multiplex PCR. Among some 170,000 clones, about four fifths were seen once, and the ten largest hold 9.5% to 12%. Input material: peripheral blood. The receptors come from a man aged 55 to 69 with active or convalescent COVID-19.

Written as DNA, the CDR3 is TGTGCCAGCAGCTTGGCCAACTACCGGGACAGGGGAGGGAATGGCTACACCTTC. Translation: CASSLANYRDRGGNGYTF. The chain combines TRBV5-5 with TRBJ1-2, with TRBD1 matching 10 bases. The CDR3 extends over 18 amino acids. V was clipped by 0 bases and J by 6 bases; unmatched bases: 14. The V gene's germline CDR1 is SGHKS and CDR2 YYEKEE (reference sequence).

This clone was counted between two and nine times. The chain employs TRBV14 and TRBJ2-2; weak D call: TRBD2 (5 bases). Trimming left V 4 bases short and J 4 bases short, with 13 bases between. This CDR3 is built from 15 residues. Germline assignment: CDR1 SGHDN and CDR2 FVKESK. This CDR3 is CASSPISRGTGELFF. As DNA, the CDR3 is TGTGCCAGCAGCCCCATTAGCCGGGGCACCGGGGAGCTGTTTTTT.

This clone was recorded once. The chain carries TRBV6-6 and TRBJ2-7; the D gene is possibly TRBD2 (6 bases). The V end was cut by 7 bases, the J end by 5 bases, with 18 bases between. The CDR3 length is 14 residues. Germline-derived CDR1 and CDR2 are MNHNY and SVGAGI (reference sequence). The DNA of the CDR3 is TGTGCCAGCACCCAGGCGGGGAGAGTCCACGAGCAGTACTTC. It codes for CASTQAGRVHEQYF.

V usage is TRBV19 and J usage is TRBJ2-7; D is ambiguous. The CDR3 is made up of 13 amino acids. Germline CDR1 is LNHDA and CDR2 is SQIVND (reference sequence). V lost 2 bases and J 3 bases, leaving 8 bases between the germline ends. In nucleotides, the CDR3 is TGTGCCAGTAGTATAAGCCGACACTACGAGCAGTACTTC. Translation gives CASSISRHYEQYF.

The genes are TRBV18 and TRBJ2-7, with 8 bases aligning to TRBD1. The junction had 10 bases not matched to a gene; V was cut back by 3 bases and J by 3 bases. The CDR3 is made up of 16 amino acids. Germline lookup yields CDR1 KGHSH and CDR2 LQKENI. CDR3 nucleotide sequence: TGTGCCAGCTCACCTTATGTTGGACAGGGTGGCTACGAGCAGTACTTC. Its protein is CASSPYVGQGGYEQYF.

This clone was recorded a few times. The gene calls are TRBV4-1 and TRBJ1-5; D perhaps matches TRBD1 (6 bases). Germline V gives CDR1 MGHRA, CDR2 YSYEKL. CDR3 size: 17 residues. Trimming removed 2 bases from V and 3 bases from J, with 17 bases in between. The CDR3 spells CASSQTTTRGSNQPQHF. CDR3 coding DNA: TGCGCCAGCAGCCAAACAACGACAAGGGGGTCCAATCAGCCCCAGCATTTT.

This rearrangement joins TRBV7-6 to TRBJ2-1; a weak D match, TRBD2 (6 bases). The CDR3 runs 15 residues. The V gene lost 2 bases and the J gene lost 5 bases, with 13 bases spanning the gap. From germline, CDR1 is SGHVS and CDR2 FNYEAQ. CDR3 region: CASSLRGTHDNEQFF. CDR3 nucleotide sequence: TGTGCCAGCAGCTTACGGGGGACCCACGACAATGAGCAGTTCTTC.

The chain has TRBV21-1 and TRBJ1-2; TRBD1, the D gene given by the table, was not confirmed from the DNA. TRBV21-1 is assigned pseudogene status. The CDR3 extends over 13 amino acids. CDR3 protein: CASRKRGQWGYTF. CDR3 DNA: TGTGCCAGCAGAAAAAGGGGGCAGTGGGGCTACACCTTC.

This chain links TRBV7-2 with TRBJ2-7, with 7 bases matching TRBD2. This CDR3 contains 16 residues. The J segment lost 4 bases and the V segment lost 0 bases, leaving 9 bases of the junction unmatched. From germline, CDR1 is SGHTA and CDR2 FQGNSA. The CDR3 here is CASSLALAGVGYEQYF. CDR3 DNA: TGTGCCAGCAGCTTAGCGCTGGCGGGAGTTGGATACGAGCAGTACTTC.

The gene calls are TRBV5-6 and TRBJ1-2, with D possibly TRBD1 on 6 matching bases. Trimming removed 2 bases at V and 10 bases at J, with 21 bases between. Germline assignment: CDR1 SGHDT and CDR2 YYEEEE. The CDR3 is 15 amino acids. This CDR3 is CASSFRDRSTPSYTF. DNA of the CDR3: TGTGCCAGCAGCTTCCGAGACAGGTCCACCCCTTCCTACACCTTC. Full variable domain (rest looked up from reference TRBV5-6 and TRBJ1-2): DAGVTQSPTHLIKTRGQQVTLRCSPKSGHDTVSWYQQALGQGPQFIFQYYEEEERQRGNFPDRFSGHQFPNYSSELNVNALLLGDSALYLCASSFRDRSTPSYTFGSGTRLTVV.

The chain uses TRBV28 and TRBJ1-5, with 9 bases identical to TRBD1. In germline, CDR1 is MDHEN, CDR2 SYDVKM. The CDR3 consists of 17 residues. V shed 6 bases and J 8 bases; nucleotides not matched to a gene: 17. CDR3 in amino acids: CASSNALRDRDREPQHF. As DNA, the CDR3 is TGTGCCAGCAGCAACGCACTCCGGGACAGGGATCGGGAGCCCCAGCATTTT.

The chain combines TRBV5-1 with TRBJ2-3; 8 nucleotides match TRBD1. CDR1 and CDR2 (germline): SGHRS, YFSETQ. Losses at the gene ends were 2 bases for V and 2 bases for J; bases not matched to a gene: 4. This CDR3 is built from 15 residues. CDR3 nucleotides: TGCGCCAGCAGCTTACAGGGGGTCTACACAGATACGCAGTATTTT. This sequence encodes CASSLQGVYTDTQYF.

V usage is TRBV21-1 and J usage is TRBJ2-5; the table assigns TRBD1, which was not confirmed against the DNA. TRBV21-1 counts as a pseudogene. The CDR3 has 13 amino acids. CDR3 in DNA: TGTGCCAGCCTTATATGGGCGCAAGAGACCCAGTACTTC. Amino acid sequence: CASLIWAQETQYF.

The rearrangement links TRBV11-2 to TRBJ2-3; no clear D gene. The ends were cut back, 4 bases at V and 4 bases at J, with 18 bases in the middle. CDR1 and CDR2 (germline): SGHAT, FQNNGV. The CDR3 runs to 16 residues. The CDR3 DNA follows: TGTGCCAGCAGCTCCTTGCATAGTGGGCCCCCAGATACGCAGTATTTT. This sequence encodes CASSSLHSGPPDTQYF.

The gene calls are TRBV7-2 and TRBJ1-1, with TRBD1 identical over 7 bases. V was pared by 4 bases and J by 0 bases, with 2 bases of the junction left unmatched. Germline V gene sequence: CDR1 SGHTA, CDR2 FQGNSA. There are 14 residues in the CDR3. The CDR3 reads CASSSQGVNTEAFF. CDR3 coding DNA: TGTGCCAGCAGCTCCCAGGGGGTGAACACTGAAGCTTTCTTT.

The chain joins TRBV5-4 to TRBJ1-4; D is perhaps TRBD1 (6 bases). This CDR3 has 16 residues. The germline CDR1 and CDR2 sequences are SGHNT and YYREEE (reference sequence). Trimming shortened V by 3 bases and J by 0 bases, and 12 bases separated the two germline ends. The CDR3 here is CASSSGQTTTNEKLFF. DNA of the CDR3: TGTGCCAGCAGCTCCGGACAGACCACAACTAATGAAAAACTGTTTTTT.

In the case of this clone: Additional DNA sequences in this sample encode the identical CDR3. The CDR3 loop reads CATSRGGTGPYNEQFF. For the CDR3, the DNA is TGTGCCACCAGCAGAGGCGGGACAGGGCCCTACAATGAGCAGTTCTTC. The chain links TRBV15 to TRBJ2-1; 9 bases are a match to TRBD1. V lost 1 base, J lost 2 bases, and 3 bases stayed unmatched. Germline CDR1 LNHNV, CDR2 YYDKDF (reference sequence). The CDR3 length is 16 residues.

This clone was seen only a few times. The chain combines TRBV27 with TRBJ1-5; D uncertain. V shed 5 bases and J shed 0 bases, with 8 bases lying between them. Germline V gene data show CDR1 as MNHEY and CDR2 as SMNVEV (reference sequence). CDR3 size: 14 residues. CDR3 amino acids: CASSPRYSNQPQHF. The CDR3 DNA sequence: TGTGCCAGCAGTCCCAGATATAGCAATCAGCCCCAGCATTTT.

The chain joins TRBV19 to TRBJ2-1, with 7 nucleotides matching TRBD1. CDR1 is LNHDA, CDR2 SQIVND, per germline (reference sequence). The CDR3 has 15 residues. Losses at the gene ends were 5 bases for V and 0 bases for J; bases not matched to a gene: 4. The CDR3 DNA is TGTGCCAGTAGTCCCGGACAGGTCTCCTACAATGAGCAGTTCTTC. Amino acid sequence: CASSPGQVSYNEQFF.